Below, 5 T cell receptor beta chains from the same sample are listed, as sequenced in a study of technical replicates of blood from a handful of donors. Generated by immunoSEQ multiplex PCR, the TCRdb table keeps only in-frame clones and is missing some. Found here are 72,000 or so clones, 80% to 95% of them singletons; the top ten hold 0.35% to 0.45%. Material for sequencing was T cells isolated from PBMCs. The receptors derive from a human donor in good health.

This clone was seen a handful of times. The rearrangement joins TRBV29-1 to TRBJ2-1; 8 bases match TRBD1. The V and J ends lost 5 bases and 7 bases, in that order; junction bases with no gene match: 7. Germline-derived CDR1 and CDR2 are SQVTM and ANQGSEA. The CDR3 spans 13 residues. Here the CDR3 reads CSVPRTGRNEQFF. CDR3 DNA: TGCAGCGTTCCCAGGACAGGGAGGAATGAGCAGTTCTTC.

The genes are TRBV19 and TRBJ1-2, with D possibly TRBD1 on 5 matching bases. Trimming removed 6 bases from V and 1 base from J, with 15 bases in between. The CDR3 consists of 15 residues. Looked up from germline, CDR1 is LNHDA and CDR2 is SQIVND (reference sequence). The CDR3 sequence is CASSNGRQFNYGYTF. The CDR3 DNA reads as TGTGCCAGTAGCAACGGACGACAGTTTAACTATGGCTACACCTTC.

CDR3: CASISGKNEKLFF. The CDR3 DNA is TGTGCCAGCATTTCAGGGAAGAATGAAAAACTGTTTTTT. This chain links TRBV2 with TRBJ1-4; D possibly corresponds to TRBD1 (5 bases). Germline values: CDR1 SNHLY, CDR2 FYNNEI. This CDR3 contains 13 residues. V lost 7 bases, J lost 5 bases, and 11 bases lay in between.

The V and J genes are TRBV5-1 and TRBJ2-7; D perhaps matches TRBD2 (6 bases). V was shortened by 1 base and J by 0 bases, with 23 bases between the two germline ends. Germline assignment: CDR1 SGHRS and CDR2 YFSETQ. The CDR3 runs to 19 residues. In DNA form, the CDR3 reads TGCGCCAGCAGCTTGCCGCGCGGCCGGGACTCCTCCGACTCCTACGAGCAGTACTTC. As protein: CASSLPRGRDSSDSYEQYF.

The chain uses TRBV7-2 and TRBJ2-5; 7 bases agree with TRBD2. V lost 1 base to trimming and J lost 5 bases; unmatched junction nucleotides: 7. CDR3 length: 15 amino acids. Germline CDR1 is SGHTA and CDR2 is FQGNSA. CDR3 nucleotide sequence: TGTGCCAGCAGCTTAGGCGGGAGTACTGGGGAGACCCAGTACTTC. Protein sequence: CASSLGGSTGETQYF.